Sequencing of this T cell receptor (beta chain) was carried out in a study of T cell responses to AZD1222 COVID-19 vaccine. The study, taken as a whole, reports: Donors were chiefly white British, with a greater number of females, and clonal diversity was perhaps underestimated. At baseline, seropositivity was found in only a handful of AZD1222 recipients.

To note about this clone: The antigen is not known.

The repertoire was sequenced with immunoSEQ multiplex PCR; TCRdb's copy has only in-frame clones and lacks some. The data contain under 250,000 clones, about 93% of them singletons. This clonotype was obtained from an adult in good health. Sequencing was performed on peripheral blood, taken on day 0 of MenACWY control vaccination.

The CDR3 loop reads CASSPRDSAYRPQHF. The CDR3 DNA reads TGTGCCAGCAGCCCCCGGGACAGCGCATATCGGCCCCAGCATTTT. This chain links TRBV6-5 with TRBJ1-5, with 7 bases aligning to TRBD1. The CDR3 loop spans 15 amino acids. The germline V gene encodes CDR1 MNHEY and CDR2 SVGAGI. Trimming removed 6 bases from V and 9 bases from J; junction bases left unmatched: 14.